This T cell receptor (beta chain) emerged from a study of vaccination effects on CD4 cells after COVID-19. About the study: The culture medium for 1.5 million to 2.5 million PBMC per well included 10 IU/ml IL-2 and 8.5 to 10 ug/ml peptides.

Generated by immunoSEQ multiplex PCR, the TCRdb table keeps only in-frame clones and is missing some. The sample lists roughly 40,000 clones, 55% to 80% seen once, with roughly 8% in the top ten. The CDR3 totals 16 residues. Remarks on this clone: Its antigen is undetermined.

Following 10 days of culture, CD4+ T cells were isolated. Participants were vaccinated with two doses of either the BNT162b2 or mRNA-1273 vaccine. The chain is built from TRBV21-1 and TRBJ2-3; TRBD2 was called by the table and not checked on the DNA. TRBV21-1 is designated a pseudogene. The sample was CD4+ T cells from PBMCs cultured without peptide, taken after COVID-19 vaccination. This TCR was sampled from a human donor who received a COVID-19 vaccine. This CDR3 reads CASSKGELAGSDTQYF. Written as DNA, the CDR3 is TGTGCCAGCAGCAAGGGGGAACTAGCGGGTTCAGATACGCAGTATTTT.